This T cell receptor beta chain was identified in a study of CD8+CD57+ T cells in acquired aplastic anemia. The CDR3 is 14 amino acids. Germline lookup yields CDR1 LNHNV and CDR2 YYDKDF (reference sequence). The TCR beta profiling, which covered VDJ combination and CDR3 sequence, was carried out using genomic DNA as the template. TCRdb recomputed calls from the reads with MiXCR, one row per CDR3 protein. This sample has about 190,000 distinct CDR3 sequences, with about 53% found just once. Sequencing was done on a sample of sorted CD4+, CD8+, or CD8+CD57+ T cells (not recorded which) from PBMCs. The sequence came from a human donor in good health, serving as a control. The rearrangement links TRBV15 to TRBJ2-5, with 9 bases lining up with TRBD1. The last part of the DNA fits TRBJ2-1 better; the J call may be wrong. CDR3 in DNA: TGTGCCACCAGCAGAGACACAGGGGGCGATGAGCAGTTCTTC. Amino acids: CATSRDTGGDEQFF.